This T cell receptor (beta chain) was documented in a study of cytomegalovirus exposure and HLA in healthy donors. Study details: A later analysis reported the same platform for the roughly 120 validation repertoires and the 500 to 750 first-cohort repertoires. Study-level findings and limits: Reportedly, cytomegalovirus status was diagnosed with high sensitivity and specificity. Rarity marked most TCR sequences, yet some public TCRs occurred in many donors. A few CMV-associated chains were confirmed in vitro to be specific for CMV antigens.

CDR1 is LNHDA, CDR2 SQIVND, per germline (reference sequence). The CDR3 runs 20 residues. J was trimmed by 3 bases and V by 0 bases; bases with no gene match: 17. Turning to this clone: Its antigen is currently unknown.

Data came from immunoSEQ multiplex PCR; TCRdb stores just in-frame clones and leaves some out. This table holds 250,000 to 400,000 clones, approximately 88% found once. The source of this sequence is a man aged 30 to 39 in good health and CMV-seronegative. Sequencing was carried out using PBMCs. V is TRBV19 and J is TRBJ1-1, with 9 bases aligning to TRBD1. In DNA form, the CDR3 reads TGTGCCAGTAGTATAGATCTGGAGGGGATCTACCGGGACAGGGACACTGAAGCTTTCTTT. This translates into CASSIDLEGIYRDRDTEAFF.